This TCR beta chain stems from a study of Graves' ophthalmopathy and Graves' hyperthyroidism. Study summary: The blood sample was drawn at first diagnosis and before any treatment.

Many counts were recorded for this clonotype. Its antigen is not identified. From RNA, the CDR3 regions of TCR beta chains were amplified and sequenced. The first round was an RT-PCR with HTBI primers, and the second round was a multiplex PCR. TCRdb reprocessed the multiplex PCR reads with MiXCR, giving one entry per CDR3 protein. The top ten hold more than 3% of the sample, which has hundreds of thousands of distinct CDR3 sequences, 35% to 50% seen once. Notes on the study in general: Most thyroid-expanded clonotypes exceeding 0.001 frequency were also found in blood.

Per germline, CDR1 LNHNV and CDR2 YYDKDF (reference sequence). Trimming stripped 5 bases from V and 3 bases from J, with 20 bases between. The CDR3 is made up of 16 amino acids. The authors used Ficoll-Paque density gradient centrifugation to separate PBMCs. The input was around 10 ml of fresh peripheral blood. Sequencing was performed on peripheral blood. The receptor's source is an adult man with Graves' ophthalmopathy. J is TRBJ2-7 and V is TRBV15; a possible D gene is TRBD2 (5 bases). The CDR3 sequence: CATSAPGRRKLYEQYF. The DNA for the CDR3 is TGTGCCACCAGCGCACCCGGCAGGAGGAAACTCTACGAGCAGTACTTC.